The sequence of this T cell receptor (beta chain) was determined in a study of blood T cells in healthy people across ages. The table lists this clonotype with a few counts. A J-beta primer mix and a sample-barcoded 5' primer were used in a second PCR of roughly 6 to 12 cycles. TCRdb used MiXCR to reprocess the 5' RACE reads, holding one entry per CDR3 protein. The repertoire consists of over a million distinct CDR3 sequences, with roughly 40% occurring once and the leading ten covering 7% to 9.5%. The specimen was blood. This receptor was taken from a woman aged 18-30 years in good health.

The CDR3 DNA sequence: TGTGCCAGCAGCTTAAGGCAGGGGGTAGCAGATACGCAGTATTTT. As protein: CASSLRQGVADTQYF. The J gene is TRBJ2-3, the V gene TRBV13; 7 bases map to TRBD1. After removal of 2 bases from V and 4 bases from J, the junction contained 6 bases not matched to a gene. The CDR3 runs 15 residues. Germline V gene data show CDR1 as PRHDT and CDR2 as FYEKMQ (reference sequence).